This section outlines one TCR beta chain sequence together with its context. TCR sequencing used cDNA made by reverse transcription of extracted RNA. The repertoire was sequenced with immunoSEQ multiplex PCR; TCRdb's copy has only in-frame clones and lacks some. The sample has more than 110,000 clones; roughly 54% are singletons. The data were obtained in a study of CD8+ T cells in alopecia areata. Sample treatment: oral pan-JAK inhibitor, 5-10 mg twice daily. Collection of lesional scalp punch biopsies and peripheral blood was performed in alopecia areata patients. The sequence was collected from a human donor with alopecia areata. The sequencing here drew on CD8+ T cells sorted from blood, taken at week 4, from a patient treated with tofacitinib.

CDR3 amino acids: CASSYPGGTEAFF. CDR3 DNA: TGTGCCAGCAGTTACCCGGGGGGCACTGAAGCTTTCTTT. The gene calls are TRBV6-5 and TRBJ1-1; D might be TRBD1 (5 bases). The ends were cut back, 2 bases at V and 4 bases at J, with 8 bases in the middle. CDR3 length: 13 amino acids. Germline CDR1 MNHEY, CDR2 SVGAGI.